This T cell receptor (beta chain) was sequenced in a study of prognosis after radiotherapy for stage I lung cancer. Notes on the study in general: Some TCR clones were expanded. Whether these clones were tumor-specific was not determined. It was in patients who developed distant metastases that Shannon entropy after stereotactic body radiation therapy was lower. There were reportedly differences in TRBV and TRBJ gene usage between patients with and without metastases.

In its sample, this clonotype was seen many times. The antigen is unknown. Trimming at V came to 0 bases and at J to 5 bases, leaving 10 bases not matched to a gene. Germline CDR1 is DFQATT and CDR2 is SNEGSKA (reference sequence). This CDR3 spans 17 amino acids. Using two-round multiplex PCR, the authors amplified TCR beta CDR3 from genomic DNA. Primers specific to each TRBV and TRBJ gene drove first-round PCR. The second round of PCR employed universal primers. Using its own MiXCR run on the multiplex PCR reads, TCRdb lists one record per CDR3 protein. Here the sample spans about 26,000 distinct CDR3 sequences, around 30% being singletons.

This TCR was sampled from a donor over 45 with non-small cell lung cancer. The source material was PBMCs, sampled before or after stereotactic body radiation therapy (not recorded which). The chain has TRBV20-1 and TRBJ2-7, with 13 nucleotides matching TRBD2. The CDR3 loop is CSARDKNGLAGAHEQYF. CDR3 in DNA: TGCAGTGCTAGAGATAAGAATGGACTAGCGGGAGCCCACGAGCAGTACTTC.